The 19 T cell receptor beta chains in this list originate from one sample, sequenced in a study of Graves' ophthalmopathy and Graves' hyperthyroidism. TCR beta CDR3 regions were amplified from RNA transcripts. First-round RT-PCR employed HTBI primers, with a second-round multiplex PCR after it. TCRdb re-called the multiplex PCR reads with MiXCR, one entry per CDR3 protein. The sample lists roughly 1.1 million distinct CDR3 sequences, about 38% seen once, with roughly 11% in the top ten. Sequencing was performed on peripheral blood or thyroid tissue (not recorded which). Every receptor here comes from an adult man with Graves' hyperthyroidism.

This clonotype was seen repeatedly, ten times or more. This chain links TRBV7-9 with TRBJ1-1, with D maybe TRBD1 (6 bases). The V end was cut by 7 bases, the J end by 10 bases, with 16 bases between. CDR3 length equals 12 residues. The germline CDR1 and CDR2 sequences are SEHNR and FQNEAQ (reference sequence). This chain's CDR3 is CASTQEGGGAFF. CDR3 coding DNA: TGTGCCAGCACCCAGGAGGGGGGAGGAGCTTTCTTT.

J is TRBJ1-6 and V is TRBV14; tentatively, D is TRBD1 (6 bases). The CDR3 sequence is 18 residues long. Germline CDR1 is SGHDN and CDR2 is FVKESK. Trimming shortened V by 0 bases and J by 2 bases, and 14 bases separated the two germline ends. The CDR3 region has the DNA TGTGCCAGCAGCCAAGAAAGGACAGCAACTCCCTATAATTCACCCCTCCACTTT. Protein: CASSQERTATPYNSPLHF.

The sample holds many counts of this clonotype. The germline gene is not matched at one end of the junction; a read error may be the cause. In DNA form, the CDR3 reads TGTGCCAGCAGCGTAGCTTCAGGGTTCGTGAAGACTGAAGCTTTCTTT. As protein: CASSVASGFVKTEAFF. The chain links TRBV9 to TRBJ1-1, with D possibly TRBD1 on 5 matching bases. CDR1 and CDR2 from the germline V gene are SGDLS and YYNGEE. The CDR3 extends over 16 amino acids.

There are many counts of this clonotype. The J gene is TRBJ1-1, the V gene TRBV28; 7 nucleotides line up with TRBD1. The CDR3 loop spans 14 amino acids. The V gene end was trimmed by 5 bases and the J gene end by 2 bases; junction bases not matched to a gene: 5. Germline V lookup: CDR1 MDHEN, CDR2 SYDVKM. Here the CDR3 DNA reads TGTGCCAGCAGTACAGGGGCCCTTAACACTGAAGCTTTCTTT. Its translation: CASSTGALNTEAFF.

V usage is TRBV7-2 and J usage is TRBJ2-7; either TRBD1 or TRBD2 may supply D (5 bases each). The germline V gene encodes CDR1 SGHTA and CDR2 FQGNSA. Trimming left V 5 bases short and J 7 bases short, with 12 bases between. The CDR3 extends over 12 amino acids. CDR3 protein: CASSPGTFEQYF. As DNA, the CDR3 is TGTGCCAGCAGCCCTGGGACGTTTGAGCAGTACTTC.

This clonotype appeared a few times. This rearrangement joins TRBV12-3 or TRBV12-4 to TRBJ1-2; 9 bases map to TRBD1. V was clipped by 4 bases and J by 4 bases; unmatched bases: 7. This CDR3 spans 15 amino acids. The DNA for the CDR3 is TGTGCCAGCAGTTCCGACAGGGGGATCGTCTATGGCTACACCTTC. This gives the protein CASSSDRGIVYGYTF.

The chain links TRBV10-3 to TRBJ1-2, with 9 bases identical to TRBD1. Germline V gene sequence: CDR1 ENHRY, CDR2 SYGVKD. The CDR3 consists of 14 residues. J was trimmed by 6 bases and V by 3 bases; bases with no gene match: 5. In DNA form, the CDR3 reads TGTGCCATCAGTGATGGGACAGGGCTTCATGGCTACACCTTC. It specifies CAISDGTGLHGYTF.

This clonotype was observed many times. The chain carries TRBV14 and TRBJ1-6, with D perhaps TRBD1 (6 bases). CDR1 and CDR2 from the germline V gene are SGHDN and FVKESK. This CDR3 comprises 14 residues. Trimming removed 4 bases at V and 10 bases at J, with 14 bases between. Here the CDR3 DNA reads TGTGCCAGCAGCCGAACAGGGTTCGAATCACCCCTCCACTTT. Its protein is CASSRTGFESPLHF.

This clonotype appeared once. CDR3 nucleotides: TGTGCCAGCTTGGGTCCCCCTACCTACGAGCAGTACTTC. Protein: CASLGPPTYEQYF. V usage is TRBV7-9 and J usage is TRBJ2-7; D is unclear. Trimming stripped 8 bases from V and 2 bases from J, with 13 bases between. The CDR3 has 13 amino acids. Germline CDR1 reads SEHNR; CDR2 reads FQNEAQ (reference sequence).

In nucleotides, the CDR3 is TGCAGTGCTTCGACCACCCCGGACAGGGCTGGAAACACCATATATTTT. Protein sequence: CSASTTPDRAGNTIYF. This sequence joins TRBV20-1 and TRBJ1-3, with 8 bases aligning to TRBD1. The CDR3 has 16 residues. Unmatched junction bases numbered 11, after V lost 5 bases and J lost 2 bases. Germline V gene data show CDR1 as DFQATT and CDR2 as SNEGSKA (reference sequence).

This clonotype was observed a handful of times. This rearrangement joins TRBV20-1 to TRBJ1-5, with a weak D call TRBD1 (6 bases). This CDR3 contains 15 residues. The V and J ends lost 3 bases and 1 base respectively, with 13 bases between them. Germline V CDR1 and CDR2: DFQATT, SNEGSKA (reference sequence). The CDR3 loop is CSASTGLQSNQPQHF. DNA of the CDR3: TGCAGTGCTAGCACAGGGCTTCAGAGCAATCAGCCCCAGCATTTT.

This clonotype was found many times. V gene TRBV5-1 combines with J gene TRBJ1-6; the D is unclear. Germline V gene data show CDR1 as SGHRS and CDR2 as YFSETQ. There are 13 residues in the CDR3. The germline V and J ends were trimmed by 3 bases and 9 bases, with 10 bases remaining between them. The CDR3 region has the DNA TGCGCCAGCAGCTCCGGACCCGGTTCACCCCTCCACTTT. Amino acid sequence: CASSSGPGSPLHF.

The rearrangement uses TRBV5-1 and TRBJ2-7; 13 bases agree with TRBD2. The CDR3 runs to 17 residues. Trimming cost V 4 bases and J 8 bases; bases outside gene matches: 15. The germline V gene has CDR1 SGHRS and CDR2 YFSETQ. This CDR3 reads CASSRQDGTSGTAKQYF. The DNA for the CDR3 is TGCGCCAGCAGCCGACAAGACGGGACTAGCGGGACAGCAAAGCAGTACTTC.

This clonotype was detected once. The rearrangement uses TRBV29-1 and TRBJ1-2; D is ambiguous. CDR1 SQVTM and CDR2 ANQGSEA come from the germline V gene. Between the trimmed V and J ends, which lost 8 bases and 4 bases, there was a span of 14 bases. The CDR3 sequence is 12 residues long. The CDR3 loop reads CSLERDTYGYTF. The CDR3 coding sequence is TGCAGCTTAGAGCGGGATACCTATGGCTACACCTTC.

This chain joins TRBV6-2 or TRBV6-3 and TRBJ2-5; tentative D call: TRBD1 (5 bases). Trimming took 1 base from V and 4 from J, leaving 13 bases between them. This CDR3 is built from 15 residues. Germline CDR1 MNHEY, CDR2 SVGEGT. CDR3 coding DNA: TGTGCCAGCAGTTACTTCAGCAGGGTGGGAGAGACCCAGTACTTC. It is translated as CASSYFSRVGETQYF.

The CDR3: CASSISGPPRNEQYF. The DNA for the CDR3 is TGTGCCAGCAGCATATCGGGACCACCTCGCAACGAGCAGTACTTC. The chain couples TRBV2 to TRBJ2-7; perhaps D is TRBD1 or TRBD2 (5 bases each). CDR3 length: 15 residues. Deletions cut 6 bases from V and 5 bases from J, with 20 bases between. CDR1 SNHLY and CDR2 FYNNEI come from the germline V gene. The complete variable domain, with remaining parts taken from reference TRBV2 and TRBJ2-7, reads EPEVTQTPSHQVTQMGQEVILRCVPISNHLYFYWYRQILGQKVEFLVSFYNNEISEKSEIFDDQFSVERPDGSNFTLKIRSTKLEDSAMYFCASSISGPPRNEQYFGPGTRLTVT.

The rearrangement joins TRBV6-5 to TRBJ2-7; D is tentatively TRBD1 or TRBD2 (7 bases each). In germline, CDR1 is MNHEY, CDR2 SVGAGI. The germline V and J ends were trimmed by 5 bases and 3 bases, with 17 bases remaining between them. The CDR3 spans 15 residues. CDR3 bases: TGTGCCAGCAGTCTGATGGGAGGGGGCGGCTACGAGCAGTACTTC. Encoded protein: CASSLMGGGGYEQYF.

For this clonotype: The junction departs from the called germline gene at one end, perhaps through a read error. The chain employs TRBV12-3 or TRBV12-4 and TRBJ1-2, with TRBD1 identical over 7 bases. CDR3 length equals 13 residues. CDR3 in DNA: TGTGCCAGCAGTGCCGGGACAGACTATGGCTACGCCTTC. It specifies CASSAGTDYGYAF.

The chain joins TRBV11-1 to TRBJ1-6; D remains unclear. V lost 8 bases and J 15 bases, leaving 23 bases between the germline ends. Germline CDR1 reads SGHAT; CDR2 reads FQDESV (reference sequence). The CDR3 is 14 residues long. The CDR3: CASSLSAAREVLHF. CDR3 DNA sequence: TGTGCCAGCTCCCTTTCAGCGGCCCGAGAGGTCCTCCACTTT. Supplemented by reference TRBV11-1 and TRBJ1-6, the full variable domain reads EAEVAQSPRYKITEKSQAVAFWCDPISGHATLYWYRQILGQGPELLVQFQDESVVDDSQLPKDRFSAERLKGVDSTLKIQPAELGDSAMYLCASSLSAAREVLHFGNGTRLTVT.